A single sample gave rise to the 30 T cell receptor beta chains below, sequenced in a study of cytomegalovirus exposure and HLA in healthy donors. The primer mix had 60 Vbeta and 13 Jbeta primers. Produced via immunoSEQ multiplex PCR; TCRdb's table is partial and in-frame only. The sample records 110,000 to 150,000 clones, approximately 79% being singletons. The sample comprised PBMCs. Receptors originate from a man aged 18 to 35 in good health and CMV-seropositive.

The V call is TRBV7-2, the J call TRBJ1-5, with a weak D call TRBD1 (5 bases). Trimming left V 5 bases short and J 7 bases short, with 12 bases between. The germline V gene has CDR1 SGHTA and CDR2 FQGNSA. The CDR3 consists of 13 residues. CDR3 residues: CASSAQGWQPQHF. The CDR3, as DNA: TGTGCCAGCAGCGCGCAGGGTTGGCAGCCCCAGCATTTT.

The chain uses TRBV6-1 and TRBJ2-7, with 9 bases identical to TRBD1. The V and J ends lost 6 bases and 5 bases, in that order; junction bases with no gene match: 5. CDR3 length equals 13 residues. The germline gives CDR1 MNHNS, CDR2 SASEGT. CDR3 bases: TGTGCCAGCAGAGGGACAGGGACCGACGAGCAGTACTTC. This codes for CASRGTGTDEQYF.

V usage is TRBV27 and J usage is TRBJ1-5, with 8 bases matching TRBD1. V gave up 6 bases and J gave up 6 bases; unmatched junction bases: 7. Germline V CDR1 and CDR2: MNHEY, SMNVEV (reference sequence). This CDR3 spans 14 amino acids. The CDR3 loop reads CASRLTGVGQPQHF. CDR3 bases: TGTGCCAGCAGACTGACAGGGGTGGGTCAGCCCCAGCATTTT.

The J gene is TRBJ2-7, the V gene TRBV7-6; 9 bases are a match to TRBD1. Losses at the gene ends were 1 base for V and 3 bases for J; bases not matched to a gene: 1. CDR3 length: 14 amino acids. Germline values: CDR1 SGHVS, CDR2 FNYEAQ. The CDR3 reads CASSLGQGDYEQYF. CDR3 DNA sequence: TGTGCCAGCAGCTTAGGACAGGGGGACTACGAGCAGTACTTC.

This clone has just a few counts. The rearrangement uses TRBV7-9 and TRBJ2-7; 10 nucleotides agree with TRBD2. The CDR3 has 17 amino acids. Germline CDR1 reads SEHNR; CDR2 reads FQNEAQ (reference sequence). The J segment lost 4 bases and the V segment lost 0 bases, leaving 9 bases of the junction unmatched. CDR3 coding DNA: TGTGCCAGCAGCTTAGCCGGGAGGGCTAGCGGGGGATACGAGCAGTACTTC. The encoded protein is CASSLAGRASGGYEQYF.

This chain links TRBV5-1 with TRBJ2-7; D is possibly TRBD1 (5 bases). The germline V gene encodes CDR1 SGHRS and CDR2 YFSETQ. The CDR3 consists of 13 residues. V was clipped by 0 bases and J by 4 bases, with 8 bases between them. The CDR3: CASSLAGLYEQYF. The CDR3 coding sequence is TGCGCCAGCAGCTTGGCAGGGTTGTACGAGCAGTACTTC.

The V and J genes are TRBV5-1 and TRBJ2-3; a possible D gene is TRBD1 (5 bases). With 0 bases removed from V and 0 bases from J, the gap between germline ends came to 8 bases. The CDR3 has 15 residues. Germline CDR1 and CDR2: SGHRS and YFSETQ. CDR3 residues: CASSLDRISTDTQYF. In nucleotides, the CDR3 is TGCGCCAGCAGCTTGGACAGGATCAGCACAGATACGCAGTATTTT. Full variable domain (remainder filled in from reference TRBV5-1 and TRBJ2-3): KAGVTQTPRYLIKTRGQQVTLSCSPISGHRSVSWYQQTPGQGLQFLFEYFSETQRNKGNFPGRFSGRQFSNSRSEMNVSTLELGDSALYLCASSLDRISTDTQYFGPGTRLTVL.

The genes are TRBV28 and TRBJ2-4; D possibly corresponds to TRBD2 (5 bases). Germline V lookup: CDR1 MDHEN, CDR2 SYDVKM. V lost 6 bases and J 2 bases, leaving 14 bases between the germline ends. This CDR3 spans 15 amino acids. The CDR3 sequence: CASSSHGETKNIQYF. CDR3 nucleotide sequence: TGTGCCAGCAGCTCCCACGGGGAAACCAAAAACATTCAGTACTTC.

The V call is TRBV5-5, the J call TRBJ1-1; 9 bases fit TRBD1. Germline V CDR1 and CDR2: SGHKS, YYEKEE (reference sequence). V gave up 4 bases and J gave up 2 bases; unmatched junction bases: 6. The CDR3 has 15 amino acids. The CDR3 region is CASSRGTGFNTEAFF. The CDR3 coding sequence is TGTGCCAGCAGCCGAGGGACAGGGTTTAACACTGAAGCTTTCTTT.

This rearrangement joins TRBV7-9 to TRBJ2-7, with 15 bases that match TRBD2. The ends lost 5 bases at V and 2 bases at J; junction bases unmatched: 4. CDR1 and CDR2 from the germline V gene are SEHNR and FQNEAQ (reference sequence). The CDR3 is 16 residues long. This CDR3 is CASSRTSGRETYEQYF. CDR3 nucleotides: TGTGCCAGCAGCAGGACTAGCGGGAGGGAAACCTACGAGCAGTACTTC.

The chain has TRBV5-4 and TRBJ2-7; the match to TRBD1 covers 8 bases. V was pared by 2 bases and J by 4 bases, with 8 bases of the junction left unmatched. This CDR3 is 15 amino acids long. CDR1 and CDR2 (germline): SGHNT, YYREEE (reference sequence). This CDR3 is CASSFGQGGAYEQYF. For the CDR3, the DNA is TGTGCCAGCAGCTTCGGACAGGGTGGGGCTTACGAGCAGTACTTC.

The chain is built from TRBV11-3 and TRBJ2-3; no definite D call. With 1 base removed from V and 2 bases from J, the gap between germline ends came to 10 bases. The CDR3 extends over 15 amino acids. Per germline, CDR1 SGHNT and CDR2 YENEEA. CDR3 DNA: TGTGCCAGCAGCTTAGGCAGACTCAACACAGATACGCAGTATTTT. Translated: CASSLGRLNTDTQYF.

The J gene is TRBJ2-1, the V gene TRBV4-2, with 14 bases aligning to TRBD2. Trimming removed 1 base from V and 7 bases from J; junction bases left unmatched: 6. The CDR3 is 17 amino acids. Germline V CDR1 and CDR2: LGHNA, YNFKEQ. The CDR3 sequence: CASSQVGTSGSTNEQFF. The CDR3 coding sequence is TGTGCCAGCAGCCAAGTTGGGACTAGCGGGAGTACGAATGAGCAGTTCTTC.

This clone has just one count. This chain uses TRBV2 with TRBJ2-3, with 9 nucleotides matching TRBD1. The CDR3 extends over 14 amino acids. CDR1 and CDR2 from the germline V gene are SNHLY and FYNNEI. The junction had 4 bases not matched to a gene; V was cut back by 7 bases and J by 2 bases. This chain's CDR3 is CASTRDRATDTQYF. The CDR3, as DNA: TGTGCCAGCACCCGGGACAGGGCCACAGATACGCAGTATTTT. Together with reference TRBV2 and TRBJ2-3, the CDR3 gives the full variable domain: EPEVTQTPSHQVTQMGQEVILRCVPISNHLYFYWYRQILGQKVEFLVSFYNNEISEKSEIFDDQFSVERPDGSNFTLKIRSTKLEDSAMYFCASTRDRATDTQYFGPGTRLTVL.

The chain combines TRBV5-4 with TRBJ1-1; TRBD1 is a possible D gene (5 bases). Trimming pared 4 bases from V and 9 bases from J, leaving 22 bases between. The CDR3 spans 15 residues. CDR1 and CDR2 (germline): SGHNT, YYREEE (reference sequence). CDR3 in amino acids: CASSDKGLLPPKAFF. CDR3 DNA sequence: TGTGCCAGCAGCGACAAGGGACTACTGCCCCCGAAAGCTTTCTTT. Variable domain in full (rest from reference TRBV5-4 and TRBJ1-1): ETGVTQSPTHLIKTRGQQVTLRCSSQSGHNTVSWYQQALGQGPQFIFQYYREEENGRGNFPPRFSGLQFPNYSSELNVNALELDDSALYLCASSDKGLLPPKAFFGQGTRLTVV.

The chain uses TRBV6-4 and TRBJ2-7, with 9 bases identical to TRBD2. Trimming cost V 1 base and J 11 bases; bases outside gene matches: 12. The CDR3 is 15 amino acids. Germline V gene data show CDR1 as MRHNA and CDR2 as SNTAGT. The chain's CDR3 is CASSDFGTSPSLEYF. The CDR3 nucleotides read TGTGCCAGCAGTGACTTTGGGACTAGCCCTTCCCTTGAGTACTTC.

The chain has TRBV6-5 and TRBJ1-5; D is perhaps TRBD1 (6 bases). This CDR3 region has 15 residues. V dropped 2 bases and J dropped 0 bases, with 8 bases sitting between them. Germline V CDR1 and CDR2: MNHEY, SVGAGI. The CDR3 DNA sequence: TGTGCCAGCAGTTACGGGGGCTATAGCAATCAGCCCCAGCATTTT. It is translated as CASSYGGYSNQPQHF.

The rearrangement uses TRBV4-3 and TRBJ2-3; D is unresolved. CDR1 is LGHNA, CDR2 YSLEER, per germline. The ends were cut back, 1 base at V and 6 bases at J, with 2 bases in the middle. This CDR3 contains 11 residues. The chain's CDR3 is CASSQADTQYF. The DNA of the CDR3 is TGCGCCAGCAGCCAAGCGGATACGCAGTATTTT.

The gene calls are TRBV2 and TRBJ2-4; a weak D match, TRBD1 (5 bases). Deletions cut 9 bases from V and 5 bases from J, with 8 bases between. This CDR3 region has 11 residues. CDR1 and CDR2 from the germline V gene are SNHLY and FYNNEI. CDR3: CASFRENIQYF. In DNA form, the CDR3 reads TGTGCCAGTTTCAGGGAAAACATTCAGTACTTC. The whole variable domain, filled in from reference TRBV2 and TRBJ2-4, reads EPEVTQTPSHQVTQMGQEVILRCVPISNHLYFYWYRQILGQKVEFLVSFYNNEISEKSEIFDDQFSVERPDGSNFTLKIRSTKLEDSAMYFCASFRENIQYFGAGTRLSVL.

CDR3 sequence: CASSPRALLSTDTQYF. The CDR3 DNA reads TGTGCCAGCTCACCACGGGCCCTCCTTAGCACAGATACGCAGTATTTT. V usage is TRBV18 and J usage is TRBJ2-3; unclear D gene. The germline V and J ends were trimmed by 1 base and 0 bases, with 11 bases remaining between them. This CDR3 comprises 16 residues. Germline lookup yields CDR1 KGHSH and CDR2 LQKENI. The variable domain in full, with the rest retrieved from reference TRBV18 and TRBJ2-3, is NAGVMQNPRHLVRRRGQEARLRCSPMKGHSHVYWYRQLPEEGLKFMVYLQKENIIDESGMPKERFSAEFPKEGPSILRIQQVVRGDSAAYFCASSPRALLSTDTQYFGPGTRLTVL.

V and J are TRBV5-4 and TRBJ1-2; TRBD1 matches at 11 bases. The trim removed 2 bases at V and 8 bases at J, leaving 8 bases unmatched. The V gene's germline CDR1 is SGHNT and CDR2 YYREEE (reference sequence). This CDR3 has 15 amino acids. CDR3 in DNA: TGTGCCAGCAGCTTCTTCGGGACAGGGGGGCAGGGCTACACCTTC. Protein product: CASSFFGTGGQGYTF. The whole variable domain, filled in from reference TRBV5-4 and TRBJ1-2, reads ETGVTQSPTHLIKTRGQQVTLRCSSQSGHNTVSWYQQALGQGPQFIFQYYREEENGRGNFPPRFSGLQFPNYSSELNVNALELDDSALYLCASSFFGTGGQGYTFGSGTRLTVV.

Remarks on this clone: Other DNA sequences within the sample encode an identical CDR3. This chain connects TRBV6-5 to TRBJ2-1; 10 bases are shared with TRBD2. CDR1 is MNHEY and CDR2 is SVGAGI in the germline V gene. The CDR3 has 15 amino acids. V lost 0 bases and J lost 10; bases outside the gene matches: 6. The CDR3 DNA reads TGTGCCAGCAGTTACTCCCTAGCGGGGGTGGGGGAGCAGTTCTTC. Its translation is CASSYSLAGVGEQFF.

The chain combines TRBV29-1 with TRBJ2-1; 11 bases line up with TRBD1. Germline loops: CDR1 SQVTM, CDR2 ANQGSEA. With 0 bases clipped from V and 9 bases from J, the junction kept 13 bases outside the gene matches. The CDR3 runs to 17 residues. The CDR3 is CSVEDPEGTGGLTEQFF. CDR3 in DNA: TGCAGCGTTGAAGATCCTGAGGGGACAGGGGGTTTAACTGAGCAGTTCTTC.

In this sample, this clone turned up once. CDR3 DNA: TGTGCCAGCAGCTTGGTACAGGGGGCAGTGAGTGAGCAGTTCTTC. Translating gives CASSLVQGAVSEQFF. The chain couples TRBV5-6 to TRBJ2-1, with 9 bases aligning to TRBD1. V gave up 0 bases and J gave up 9 bases; unmatched junction bases: 7. CDR1 is SGHDT and CDR2 is YYEEEE in the germline V gene. The CDR3 extends over 15 amino acids.

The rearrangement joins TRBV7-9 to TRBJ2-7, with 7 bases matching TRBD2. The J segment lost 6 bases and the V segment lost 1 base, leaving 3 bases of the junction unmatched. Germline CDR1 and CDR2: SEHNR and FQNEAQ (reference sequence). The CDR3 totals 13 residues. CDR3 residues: CASSLVRESEQYF. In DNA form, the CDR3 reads TGTGCCAGCAGCTTAGTGCGGGAGAGCGAGCAGTACTTC.

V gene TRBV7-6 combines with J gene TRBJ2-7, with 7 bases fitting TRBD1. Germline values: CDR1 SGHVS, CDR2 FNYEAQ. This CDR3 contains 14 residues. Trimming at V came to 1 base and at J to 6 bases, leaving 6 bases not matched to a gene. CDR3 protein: CASSLGAGGSEQYF. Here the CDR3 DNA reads TGTGCCAGCAGCTTAGGGGCAGGGGGAAGCGAGCAGTACTTC.

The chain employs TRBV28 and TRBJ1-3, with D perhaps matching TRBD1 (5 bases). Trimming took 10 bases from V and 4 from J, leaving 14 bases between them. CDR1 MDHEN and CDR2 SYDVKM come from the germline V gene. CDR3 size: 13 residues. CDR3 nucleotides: TGTGCCACTCTTTATAGGGGCGGAAACACCATATATTTT. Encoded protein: CATLYRGGNTIYF.

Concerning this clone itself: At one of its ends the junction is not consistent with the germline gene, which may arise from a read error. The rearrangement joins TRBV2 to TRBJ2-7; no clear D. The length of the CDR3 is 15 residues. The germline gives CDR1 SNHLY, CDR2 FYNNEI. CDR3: CASSGNSSSSYEQYF. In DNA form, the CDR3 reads TGTGCCAGTAGTGGTAATAGCAGTAGCTCCTACGAGCAGTACTTC.

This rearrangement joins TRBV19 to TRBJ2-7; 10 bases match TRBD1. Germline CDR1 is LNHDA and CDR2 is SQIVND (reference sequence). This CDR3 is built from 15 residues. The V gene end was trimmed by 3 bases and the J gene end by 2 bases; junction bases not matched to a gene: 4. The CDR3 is CASSIGDRGAYEQYF. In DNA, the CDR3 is TGTGCCAGTAGTATTGGGGACAGGGGTGCCTACGAGCAGTACTTC.

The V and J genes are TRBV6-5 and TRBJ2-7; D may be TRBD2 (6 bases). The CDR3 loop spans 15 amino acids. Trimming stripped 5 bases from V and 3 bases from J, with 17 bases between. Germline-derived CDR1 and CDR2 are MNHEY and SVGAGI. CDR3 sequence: CASSRPGTYDYEQYF. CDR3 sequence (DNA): TGTGCCAGCAGTCGACCCGGGACTTATGACTACGAGCAGTACTTC.